This T cell receptor beta chain was profiled in a study of a mutant IDH1 vaccine in newly diagnosed glioma. Using immunoSEQ multiplex PCR, the repertoire was profiled, and TCRdb retains in-frame clones only, with some absent. In the table there are roughly 57,000 clones, roughly 90% of which are singletons. Germline assignment: CDR1 MNHNS and CDR2 SASEGT. Losses at the gene ends were 6 bases for V and 4 bases for J; bases not matched to a gene: 5. The CDR3 totals 13 residues. Sample time point: week 11, during vaccination. Alongside topical imiquimod, each dose of vaccine comprised 300 ug of mutant IDH1 20-mer peptide. Each donor presented with a new WHO grade 3 or 4 astrocytoma that tested IDH1-mutant and showed ATRX loss. As to this clone: Its antigen is not known.

The clonotype originates from a man in his forties with glioma. The chain recombines TRBV6-1 with TRBJ1-1; 7 bases are a match to TRBD1. Sequences were derived from PBMCs, sampled from a glioma patient whose treatment included an IDH1 peptide vaccine. The CDR3 DNA follows: TGTGCCAGCAGAACTACAGGGGTCACTGAAGCTTTCTTT. Translated: CASRTTGVTEAFF.